This T cell receptor (beta chain) was identified during a study of blood T cell repertoires in COVID-19. Study-wide background: Both acute and convalescent COVID-19 samples were obtained from the United States, Italy and Spain. PBMCs, B-cell-depleted T cells, or T cells were the source of the cDNA or gDNA that made up the material.

Original processing notes: Reference gene primer amplification gave estimated nucleated cell counts. TCRdb keeps only in-frame clones here, not all; method: immunoSEQ multiplex PCR. The V and J calls and clone size come from that table; D and trimming were worked out from the DNA. Among 300,000 to 400,000 clones, more than 75% were seen once, and the ten largest hold approximately 3.5%. V lost 1 base, J lost 4 bases, and 13 bases lay in between. Germline assignment: CDR1 LNHDA and CDR2 SQIVND (reference sequence). CDR3 length: 15 amino acids. V and J are TRBV19 and TRBJ1-1; D is undetermined. The sequence was obtained from a woman in her late teens or twenties who had recovered from COVID-19. Sequencing input: peripheral blood. This CDR3 reads CASSIAAIGVTEAFF. CDR3 DNA: TGTGCCAGTAGTATAGCTGCTATCGGGGTCACTGAAGCTTTCTTT.